This T cell receptor beta chain was recovered during a study of control samples from healthy donors and cancer patients. Method: immunoSEQ multiplex PCR; TCRdb's copy keeps in-frame clones and lacks some. The repertoire consists of over 60,000 clones, with about 90% occurring once and the leading ten covering over 1.5%. V gave up 2 bases and J gave up 6 bases; unmatched junction bases: 7. Germline assignment: CDR1 MNHEY and CDR2 SVGAGI. The CDR3 is 15 residues long. Sequencing was performed on PBMCs. J is TRBJ2-7 and V is TRBV6-5; 10 bases match TRBD2. This sequence originates from a woman in her sixties with head and neck cancer. CDR3 coding DNA: TGTGCCAGCAGTTACGGATTTAGCGGGAGGCTCGAGCAGTACTTC. Amino acids: CASSYGFSGRLEQYF.